These 2 T cell receptor beta chains came from one sample sequenced in a study of tumor T cells in aggressive B-cell lymphoma. Repertoires were generated with immunoSEQ multiplex PCR, while TCRdb's copy carries only in-frame clones and drops some. The sample carries fewer than 6,500 clones, 94% recorded once. The sequencing input was tumor tissue. The origin of the receptors is an adult with diffuse large B cell lymphoma.

In this sample, this clone turned up once. This sequence joins TRBV9 and TRBJ2-1; 12 bases align to TRBD2. This CDR3 is 15 amino acids long. The junction had 5 bases not matched to a gene; V was cut back by 2 bases and J by 8 bases. Germline CDR1 reads SGDLS; CDR2 reads YYNGEE. CDR3: CASSVELAGGYEQFF. The CDR3 DNA sequence: TGTGCCAGCAGCGTTGAACTAGCGGGAGGCTATGAGCAGTTCTTC.

This clone has only one observation. V and J are TRBV2 and TRBJ2-1; D is unresolved. The ends were cut back, 4 bases at V and 0 bases at J, with 16 bases in the middle. CDR1 is SNHLY and CDR2 is FYNNEI in the germline V gene. The CDR3 has 17 amino acids. The CDR3 loop reads CASSGLKLLSSYNEQFF. CDR3 nucleotides: TGTGCCAGCAGTGGGTTGAAACTCCTTAGCTCCTACAATGAGCAGTTCTTC.